The text below deals with one TCR beta chain. The identical CDR3 is also encoded by other nucleotide sequences in the sample. The CDR3 runs to 16 residues. Germline CDR1 reads MDHEN; CDR2 reads SYDVKM. J was trimmed by 1 base and V by 4 bases; bases with no gene match: 2. The data were obtained in a study of blood T cell repertoires in COVID-19. Participant ages covered about 18 to 89 years across about 22 US areas. Allocation to cohorts depended on clinical history reported by the participants. Two negative PCRs, clearance, or symptom resolution characterized the recovered Cohort 3 donors. Original handling: From reference gene primer amplification, estimates of nucleated cell counts were derived. Libraries were prepared by immunoSEQ multiplex PCR; TCRdb keeps only in-frame clonotypes and omits some of them. That table is the source of V, J and clone size, and D and trimming were worked out from the DNA. Of about 320,000 clones listed, more than 75% were seen once; the top ten hold about 10%.

Sequenced input: PBMCs or T cells enriched from blood (not recorded which). V and J are TRBV28 and TRBJ1-6; 9 bases are a match to TRBD1. The receptor comes from a woman aged 18 to 35 who had recovered from COVID-19. CDR3 sequence (DNA): TGTGCCAGCAGTTCGGGACAGGGATCCTATAATTCACCCCTCCACTTT. It yields the protein CASSSGQGSYNSPLHF. Full variable domain (outside the CDR3, taken from reference TRBV28 and TRBJ1-6): DVKVTQSSRYLVKRTGEKVFLECVQDMDHENMFWYRQDPGLGLRLIYFSYDVKMKEKGDIPEGYSVSREKKERFSLILESASTNQTSMYLCASSSGQGSYNSPLHFGNGTRLTVT.